This paragraph covers one T cell receptor (beta chain) sequence. No antigen is known for it. The data were obtained in a study of cytomegalovirus exposure and HLA in healthy donors. Notes on the study in general: Presence/absence analyses treated sequencing depth as roughly uniform across donors. A previous analysis found most TCR beta V segments productive roughly 87% or roughly 30% of the time. Per a later analysis, HLA-associated TCR beta chains showed more clonal expansion than other, equally common TCR beta chains. In vitro confirmation showed a few CMV-associated chains to be CMV antigen specific.

Primers included in the PCR were 60 Vbeta and 13 Jbeta primers. Some clones are missing from TCRdb's copy, which holds only in-frame ones; the method was immunoSEQ multiplex PCR. Among 150,000 to 180,000 clones listed, roughly 79% were seen once. Germline CDR1 is MDHEN and CDR2 is SYDVKM. Trimming shortened V by 4 bases and J by 3 bases, and 12 bases separated the two germline ends. The CDR3 is 14 amino acids. The specimen was PBMCs. This chain uses TRBV28 with TRBJ1-1; no definite D call. The receptor comes from a young man in good health and CMV-seronegative. In DNA, the CDR3 is TGTGCCAGCAGTTCCCGAACAGATTACACTGAAGCTTTCTTT. Translating it yields CASSSRTDYTEAFF.